These 2 T cell receptor beta chains came from one sample sequenced in a study of blood T cell repertoires in COVID-19. Only in-frame clones appear in the TCRdb table, and some are missing; sequencing was by immunoSEQ multiplex PCR. Of 330,000 or so clones in the sample, approximately 89% were seen once. Input material: peripheral blood. The receptors come from a woman aged 55-70 years with COVID-19, enrolled during active disease.

The chain carries TRBV5-8 and TRBJ2-7; tentatively, D is TRBD1 (6 bases). The germline V and J ends were trimmed by 0 bases and 5 bases, with 15 bases remaining between them. In germline, CDR1 is SGHTS, CDR2 YDEGEE. This CDR3 region has 15 residues. CDR3 protein: CASSLALSRGNEQYF. The CDR3 nucleotides are TGTGCCAGCAGCTTGGCCTTATCCAGGGGCAACGAGCAGTACTTC.

CDR3 region: CASRGTYEQYF. CDR3 bases: TGTGCCAGCAGGGGGACATACGAGCAGTACTTC. The chain employs TRBV27 and TRBJ2-7; D may be TRBD1 (6 bases). CDR3 length: 11 amino acids. V lost 6 bases, J lost 4 bases, and 7 bases lay in between. Germline assignment: CDR1 MNHEY and CDR2 SMNVEV (reference sequence).